This is a list of T cell receptor beta chains from one sample in a study of CD8 T cells in ankylosing spondylitis. TCRdb re-called the 5' RACE reads with MiXCR, one entry per CDR3 protein. The table lists 250,000 or so distinct CDR3 sequences, approximately 24% of them singletons. Sequences were obtained from blood, either unsorted or a sorted T cell fraction (not recorded which). The receptors come from a male donor with ankylosing spondylitis or in good health (not recorded which). The CDR3 runs from the conserved cysteine through the conserved F or W. A D gene is named only where the DNA matches it firmly. A row's size may be missing; if present it is once, few, many or a size class.

NA | TRBJ2-5 | few | 14 | TRBV12-3/TRBV12-4 | CASSFRLNQETQYF | TGTGCCAGCAGTTTTCGACTGAACCAAGAGACCCAGTACTTC
NA | TRBJ2-1 | many | 16 | TRBV5-1 | CASSLGQVLSYNEQFF | TGCGCCAGCAGCTTGGGGCAGGTCCTCTCCTACAATGAGCAGTTCTTC
NA | TRBJ1-1 | NA | 13 | TRBV12-3/TRBV12-4 | CASSLIGNTEAFF | TGTGCCAGCAGTTTAATAGGGAACACTGAAGCTTTCTTT
NA | TRBJ2-7 | NA | 14 | TRBV9 | CASSVGGTDYEQYF | TGTGCCAGCAGCGTGGGCGGGACAGACTACGAGCAGTACTTC
NA | TRBJ2-3 | NA | 14 | TRBV6-1 | CASRAARQVDTQYF | TGTGCCAGCCGCGCCGCAAGACAGGTAGATACGCAGTATTTT
NA | TRBJ2-7 | NA | 15 | TRBV20-1 | CSASGPGRNAYEQYF | TGCAGTGCTTCCGGCCCGGGCAGAAATGCCTACGAGCAGTACTTC
NA | TRBJ2-7 | few | 13 | TRBV6-5 | CASSYPGTGEQYF | TGTGCCAGCAGTTATCCCGGGACCGGCGAGCAGTACTTC
NA | TRBJ1-5 | few | 15 | TRBV7-2 | CASSLVRGRDQPQHF | TGTGCCAGCAGCTTAGTACGGGGCCGAGATCAGCCCCAGCATTTT
NA | TRBJ2-7 | many | 13 | TRBV29-1 | CSVVRQGRDEQYF | TGCAGCGTTGTGAGGCAGGGGCGGGACGAGCAGTACTTC
TRBD2 | TRBJ2-2 | NA | 14 | TRBV4-2 | CASSPGIPSGVLFF | TGTGCCAGCAGCCCCGGGATACCGAGCGGGGTGCTGTTTTTT
TRBD2 | TRBJ2-3 | once | 17 | TRBV15 | CATSRDLAGGLTDTQYF | TGTGCCACCAGCAGAGATCTAGCGGGGGGACTCACAGATACGCAGTATTTT
NA | TRBJ2-1 | NA | 18 | TRBV6-5 | CASSYSVSTASWGNEQFF | TGTGCCAGCAGTTACTCTGTTTCAACCGCGTCATGGGGCAATGAGCAGTTCTTC
NA | TRBJ2-7 | many | 14 | TRBV10-3 | CAIRGGQIPGEQYF | TGTGCCATCAGGGGCGGACAGATCCCGGGGGAGCAGTACTTC
NA | TRBJ1-1 | many | 13 | TRBV12-3/TRBV12-4 | CASIPGAGEEAFF | TGTGCCAGCATCCCCGGGGCGGGAGAAGAAGCTTTCTTT
NA | TRBJ2-1 | once | 16 | TRBV15 | CATSRDPIRSYNEQFF | TGTGCCACCAGCAGGGATCCTATACGCTCCTACAATGAGCAGTTCTTC
NA | TRBJ1-1 | NA | 13 | TRBV20-1 | CRRGANMNTEAFF | TGCAGGAGGGGGGCCAATATGAACACTGAAGCTTTCTTT
TRBD1 | TRBJ2-7 | NA | 15 | TRBV20-1 | CSATYVGTGTYEQYF | TGCAGTGCTACCTACGTTGGGACAGGGACCTACGAGCAGTACTTC
TRBD2 | TRBJ2-7 | NA | 16 | TRBV27 | CASRRGGFQGLPEQYF | TGTGCCAGCAGGCGGGGGGGTTTCCAGGGCCTCCCCGAGCAGTACTTC
NA | TRBJ2-7 | NA | 15 | TRBV30 | CAWRSGSLILNEQYF | TGTGCCTGGAGGTCGGGCTCCCTCATCCTCAACGAGCAGTACTTC
NA | TRBJ2-3 | once | 16 | TRBV6-5 | CASSYIRGTSTDTQYF | TGTGCCAGCAGTTACATCCGGGGCACTAGCACAGATACGCAGTATTTT
TRBD2 | TRBJ2-7 | many | 15 | TRBV5-1 | CASRPSGGRSYEQYF | TGCGCCAGCAGACCAAGCGGGGGCCGCTCCTACGAGCAGTACTTC
NA | TRBJ2-5 | NA | 13 | TRBV20-1 | CSASDGRSETQYF | TGCAGTGCTTCCGACGGGCGTTCGGAGACCCAGTACTTC
TRBD1 | TRBJ2-5 | NA | 16 | TRBV20-1 | CSARAGDRGFQETQYF | TGCAGTGCTAGAGCGGGTGACAGGGGGTTCCAAGAGACCCAGTACTTC
TRBD2 | TRBJ2-3 | many | 16 | TRBV4-2 | CASSQAQRGTRDTQYF | TGTGCCAGCAGCCAAGCCCAGCGGGGGACCAGGGATACGCAGTATTTT
TRBD2 | TRBJ2-1 | NA | 17 | TRBV6-1 | CASRELAGGRLYNEQFF | TGTGCCAGCAGGGAACTAGCGGGGGGGCGCCTCTACAATGAGCAGTTCTTC
NA | TRBJ2-1 | NA | 16 | TRBV7-8 | CASSLTWTTGYNEQFF | TGTGCCAGCAGCTTAACCTGGACTACCGGATACAATGAGCAGTTCTTC
TRBD1 | TRBJ1-2 | NA | 14 | TRBV6-5 | CASSSRDRGHGYTF | TGTGCCAGCAGTTCCCGGGACAGGGGGCATGGCTACACCTTC
NA | TRBJ2-5 | many | 14 | TRBV12-3/TRBV12-4 | CASTPSSTQETQYF | TGTGCCAGCACCCCCTCCTCTACACAAGAGACCCAGTACTTC